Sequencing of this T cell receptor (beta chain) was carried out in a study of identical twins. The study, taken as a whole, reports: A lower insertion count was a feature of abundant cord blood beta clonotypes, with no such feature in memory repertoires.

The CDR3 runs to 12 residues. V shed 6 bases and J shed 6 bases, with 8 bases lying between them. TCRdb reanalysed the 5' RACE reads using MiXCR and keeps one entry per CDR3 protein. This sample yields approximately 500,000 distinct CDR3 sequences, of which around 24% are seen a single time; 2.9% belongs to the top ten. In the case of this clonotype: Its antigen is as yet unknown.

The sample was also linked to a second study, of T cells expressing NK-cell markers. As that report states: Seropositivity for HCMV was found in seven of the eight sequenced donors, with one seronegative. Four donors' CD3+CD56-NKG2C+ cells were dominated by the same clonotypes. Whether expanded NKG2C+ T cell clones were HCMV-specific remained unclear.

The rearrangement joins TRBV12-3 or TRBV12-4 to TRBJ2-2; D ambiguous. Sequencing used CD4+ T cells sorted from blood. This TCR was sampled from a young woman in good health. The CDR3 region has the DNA TGTGCCAGCAGCACTCAGTCCGGGGAGCTGTTTTTT. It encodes CASSTQSGELFF.